These T cell receptor beta chains were read from a single sample in a study of CD8+ T cells in alopecia areata. This table comes from immunoSEQ multiplex PCR, and its TCRdb copy is limited to in-frame clones, with some not included. The table has around 270,000 clones, roughly 64% seen once; the top ten hold more than 1.5%. Here the sequenced sample was CD4+ T cells sorted from blood, taken at week 24, from a patient treated with tofacitinib. Receptors were obtained from a human donor with alopecia areata. CDR3s include the opening cysteine and the closing phenylalanine or tryptophan. The D gene is left open where the match is weak. Rows give clone size only sometimes, using once, few, many, or a class for an expanded clone.

>TRBV27|.|.|TRBJ2-1
TGTGCCAGCAGTTCATTTCTAGGAGGGGGCGAGCAGTTCTTC
CASSSFLGGGEQFF
>TRBV4-1|.|few|TRBJ2-1
TGCGCCAGCAGCCAAGTGAATGAGCAGTTCTTC
CASSQVNEQFF
>TRBV4-1|TRBD1|.|TRBJ1-1
TGCGCCAGCAGCCAAGGGCAGGGGGACACTGAAGCTTTCTTT
CASSQGQGDTEAFF
>TRBV2|TRBD2|.|TRBJ2-1
TGTGCCAGCAGTGAAAGACTAGCGAACCTAAAGAGGCAGTTCTTC
CASSERLANLKRQFF
>TRBV4-1|.|.|TRBJ1-4
TGCGCCAGCAGCCAAGATTTGGACGGACCTAATGAAAAACTGTTTTTT
CASSQDLDGPNEKLFF
>TRBV4-2|.|.|TRBJ2-1
TGTGCCAGCAGCCTTAACCCCCGGCAGGGGACGGGTAATGAGCAGTTCTTC
CASSLNPRQGTGNEQFF
>TRBV30|TRBD2|.|TRBJ2-5
TGTGCCTGCCTTGGGAGGGGAGAGACCCAGTACTTC
CACLGRGETQYF
>TRBV20-1|.|.|TRBJ2-1
TGCAGTGCTTCATCCTACAATGAGCAGTTCTTC
CSASSYNEQFF
>TRBV7-3|TRBD1|.|TRBJ2-7
TGTGCCAGCCGAGCCGGGACAGGGGACTACGAGCAGTACTTC
CASRAGTGDYEQYF
>TRBV9|.|few|TRBJ2-5
TGTGCCAGCAGCGTAGCCGGGGGCGCTGTCTGGGAGACCCAGTACTTC
CASSVAGGAVWETQYF
>TRBV10-3|TRBD2|few|TRBJ2-5
TGTGCCAGCGTGGGTGGTAGCGGGGAGACCCAGTACTTC
CASVGGSGETQYF
>TRBV29-1|TRBD1|few|TRBJ2-1
TGCAGCGTTGGGGGGCACCGGGACAGACCCTACAATGAGCAGTTCTTC
CSVGGHRDRPYNEQFF
>TRBV6-6|.|.|TRBJ1-6
TGTGCCAGCAGTTATGGCAGCTCCTATAATTCACCCCTCCACTTT
CASSYGSSYNSPLHF
>TRBV10-3|TRBD1|.|TRBJ2-5
TGTGCCATCAGTTGGGACAGGGAAGAGACCCAGTACTTC
CAISWDREETQYF
>TRBV29-1|.|.|TRBJ1-4
TGCAGCGCCACAGGGGAAAAACTGTTTTTT
CSATGEKLFF
>TRBV5-1|.|.|TRBJ2-5
TGCGCCAGCAGCTTGGCCTTAGCCGGCGCAAAGGACCAGTACTTC
CASSLALAGAKDQYF